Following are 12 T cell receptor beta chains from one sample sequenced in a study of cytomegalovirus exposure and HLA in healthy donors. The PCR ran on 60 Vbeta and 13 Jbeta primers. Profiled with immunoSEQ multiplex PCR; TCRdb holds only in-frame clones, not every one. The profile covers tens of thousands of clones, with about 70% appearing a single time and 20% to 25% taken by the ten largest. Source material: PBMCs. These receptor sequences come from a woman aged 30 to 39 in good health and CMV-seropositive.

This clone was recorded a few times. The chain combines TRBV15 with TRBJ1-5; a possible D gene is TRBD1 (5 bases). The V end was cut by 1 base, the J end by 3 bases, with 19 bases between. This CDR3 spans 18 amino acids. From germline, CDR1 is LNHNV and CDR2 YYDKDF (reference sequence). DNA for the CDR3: TGTGCCACCAGCAGAGTTGCGGGGGGATCTGGGCCCAATCAGCCCCAGCATTTT. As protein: CATSRVAGGSGPNQPQHF. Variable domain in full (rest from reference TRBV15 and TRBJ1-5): DAMVIQNPRYQVTQFGKPVTLSCSQTLNHNVMYWYQQKSSQAPKLLFHYYDKDFNNEADTPDNFQSRRPNTSFCFLDIRSPGLGDTAMYLCATSRVAGGSGPNQPQHFGDGTRLSIL.

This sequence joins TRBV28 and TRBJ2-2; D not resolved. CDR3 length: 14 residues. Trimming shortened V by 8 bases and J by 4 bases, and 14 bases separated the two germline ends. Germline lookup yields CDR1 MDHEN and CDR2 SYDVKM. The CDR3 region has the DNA TGTGCCAGCCGACCACGCCAGGCCACCGGGGAGCTGTTTTTT. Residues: CASRPRQATGELFF.

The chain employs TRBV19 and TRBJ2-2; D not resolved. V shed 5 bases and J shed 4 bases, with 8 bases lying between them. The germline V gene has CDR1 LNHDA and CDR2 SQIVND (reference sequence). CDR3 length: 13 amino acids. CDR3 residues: CASSWRGTGELFF. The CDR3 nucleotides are TGTGCCAGTAGTTGGAGAGGCACCGGGGAGCTGTTTTTT.

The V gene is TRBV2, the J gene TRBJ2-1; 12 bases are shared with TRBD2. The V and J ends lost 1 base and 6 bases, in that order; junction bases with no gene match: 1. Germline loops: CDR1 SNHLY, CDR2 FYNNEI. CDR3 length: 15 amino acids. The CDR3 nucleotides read TGTGCCAGCAGTGAAGGGACTAGCGGGGCCAATGAGCAGTTCTTC. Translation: CASSEGTSGANEQFF.

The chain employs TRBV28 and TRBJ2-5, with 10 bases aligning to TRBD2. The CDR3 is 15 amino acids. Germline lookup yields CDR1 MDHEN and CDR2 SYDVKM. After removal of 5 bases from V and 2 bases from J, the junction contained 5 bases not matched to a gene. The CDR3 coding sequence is TGTGCCAGCAGTCAAGCGGGAGGGTCACAAGAGACCCAGTACTTC. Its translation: CASSQAGGSQETQYF.

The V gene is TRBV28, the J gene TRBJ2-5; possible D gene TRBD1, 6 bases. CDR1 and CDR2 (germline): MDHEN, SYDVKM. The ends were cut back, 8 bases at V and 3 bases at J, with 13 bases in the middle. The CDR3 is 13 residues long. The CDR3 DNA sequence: TGTGCCAGCCATCCACAGGGCGAAGAGACCCAGTACTTC. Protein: CASHPQGEETQYF.

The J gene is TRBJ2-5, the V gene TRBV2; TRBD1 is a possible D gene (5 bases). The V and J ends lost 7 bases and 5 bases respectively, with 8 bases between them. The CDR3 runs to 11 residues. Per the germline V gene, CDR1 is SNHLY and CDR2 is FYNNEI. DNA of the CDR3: TGTGCCAGCAAAGGGGTTGAGACCCAGTACTTC. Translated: CASKGVETQYF.

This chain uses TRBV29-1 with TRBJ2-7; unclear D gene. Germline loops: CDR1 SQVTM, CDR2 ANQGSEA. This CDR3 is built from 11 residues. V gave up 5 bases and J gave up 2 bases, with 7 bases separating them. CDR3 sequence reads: CSVTAPYEQYF. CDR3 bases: TGCAGCGTTACAGCCCCCTACGAGCAGTACTTC.

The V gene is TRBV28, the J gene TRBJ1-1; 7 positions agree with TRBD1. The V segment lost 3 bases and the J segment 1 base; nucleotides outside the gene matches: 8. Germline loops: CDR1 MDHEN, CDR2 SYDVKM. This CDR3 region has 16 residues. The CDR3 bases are TGTGCCAGCAGTTTTTGGGGGGACAGCTCGAACACTGAAGCTTTCTTT. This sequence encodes CASSFWGDSSNTEAFF.

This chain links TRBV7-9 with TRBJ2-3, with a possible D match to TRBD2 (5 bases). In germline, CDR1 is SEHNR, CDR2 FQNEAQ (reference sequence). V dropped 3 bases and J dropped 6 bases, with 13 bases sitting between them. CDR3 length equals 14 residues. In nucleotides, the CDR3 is TGTGCCAGCAGCTTGGGAGAGGGTTGGGATACGCAGTATTTT. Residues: CASSLGEGWDTQYF.

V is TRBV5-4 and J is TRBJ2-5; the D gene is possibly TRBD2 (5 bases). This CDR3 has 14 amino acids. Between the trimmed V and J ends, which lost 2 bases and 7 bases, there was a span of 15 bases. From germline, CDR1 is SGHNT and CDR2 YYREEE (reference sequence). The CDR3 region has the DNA TGTGCCAGCAGCTTAGGTCAAATAGAGGGGACCCAGTACTTC. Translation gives CASSLGQIEGTQYF.

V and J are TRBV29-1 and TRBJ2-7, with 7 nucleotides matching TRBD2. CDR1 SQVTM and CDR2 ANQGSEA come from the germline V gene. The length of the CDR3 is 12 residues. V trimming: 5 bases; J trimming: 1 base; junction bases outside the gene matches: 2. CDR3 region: CSVWEGSYEQYF. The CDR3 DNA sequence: TGCAGCGTTTGGGAGGGATCCTACGAGCAGTACTTC.